This TCR beta chain was documented in a study of T cell responses to AZD1222 COVID-19 vaccine. Libraries were prepared by immunoSEQ multiplex PCR; TCRdb keeps only in-frame clonotypes and omits some of them. The data contain over 150,000 clones, roughly nine tenths of them singletons. Study outcomes and limitations: Repertoire sampling happened only post peak T cell response. Epitopes outside B.1.351 and B.1.1.7 mutated regions reportedly drew nearly half of spike TCRs. The breadth and depth of Spike-specific TCRs increased once two AZD1222 doses had been given. Most donors were white British, females outnumbered males, and clonal diversity was possibly underestimated.

A note on this clone: What it binds is unknown.

The sequencing used peripheral blood, collected on day 0 of AZD1222 vaccination. This clonotype originated in an adult in good health.

CDR3 amino acids: CASSLEGQQPQHF. The CDR3 DNA reads TGTGCCAGCAGCTTGGAGGGACAGCAGCCCCAGCATTTT. The chain carries TRBV7-9 and TRBJ1-5; 7 nucleotides align to TRBD1. The CDR3 contains 13 residues. V was pared by 3 bases and J by 7 bases, with 3 bases of the junction left unmatched. CDR1 SEHNR and CDR2 FQNEAQ come from the germline V gene (reference sequence).